The TCR beta chain described here comes from a study of cytomegalovirus exposure and HLA in healthy donors (dated by TCRdb to 2016 to 2017). Background for the entire study: According to an earlier analysis of a few hundred of the donors, about 179 million T cells yielded 117 million unique TCR beta sequences and about 300 Gb of sequence data. Donor age, sex, ethnicity and CMV serostatus were compiled together with the repertoire data. Typing coverage varied by locus: about 629-630 donors for A, B, C, DRB1 and DQB1; approximately 520 for DQA1; around 570 for DPA1; some 470 for DPB1. High-throughput TCR immunosequencing, statistical association of individual TCRs with disease status, and machine learning were combined to predict cytomegalovirus infection status. Because of strong linkage in the cohort, four or five DR-DQ haplotypes were treated as single units for association and clustering. Using immunosequencing, the study profiled T cell repertoires from around 670 subjects and related those repertoires to cytomegalovirus serostatus. Among the roughly 390 genotyped donors, around 81% belonged to the genetic ancestry cluster associated with self-reported Caucasian donors. The study was designed to test whether signatures of past pathogen exposure could be identified by cataloging public T cell receptors. Among 350 to 400 genotyped donors of the cohort, an average of about 240,000 unique TCR beta nucleotide sequences were sequenced per donor, roughly 18% of them non-productive. All discovery cohort repertoires had been generated on a single sequencing platform. Approximately 330 gigabases of sequencing data and 70 million to 100 million unique TCR sequences made up an early release that covered approximately 620 HLA-typed donors. An earlier analysis of 587 of the donors applied high-throughput TCR beta sequencing to assess whether each TCR beta V gene segment acted as functional or pseudogenic. HLA typing covered class I and class II loci at four-digit resolution. The later analysis used no new phenotypic data to find candidate immune exposures, relying instead on TCR beta sequences and their occurrence across donors. Along with the roughly 710-subject first cohort, a separate validation cohort of 120 different subjects was used. A later analysis re-analyzed previously published TCR beta repertoires from approximately 700 donors and added high-resolution HLA genotyping to study TCR occurrence patterns. A later genetic analysis used genome-wide SNP genotypes for about 60% of the 666 donors, treating that subset as a discovery cohort. The study at large found these results: In a later analysis, TCR association rates were found to vary across HLA loci, with the most associated TCRs seen for DRB1 alleles and the fewest for HLA-C alleles. The authors suggested that the approach could potentially be generalized to other disease states and immunological phenotypes. Most CMV-associated TCR beta chains appeared to be HLA-restricted in a later analysis, and the HLA associations seemed to be driven largely by CMV exposure. In a later analysis, 15,000 to 20,000 TCR beta sequences were associated with specific HLA alleles at a false discovery rate of 0.05. While some public TCRs were present in many individuals, most TCR sequences turned up only very rarely across donors. Sequencing depth was assumed to be roughly uniform across donors in the presence/absence analyses, though that assumption may not hold. Immune exposure information for the cohort was limited to CMV serostatus. In an earlier analysis of approximately 600 of the donors, most TCR beta V segments were observed in productive rearrangements about 87% or about 30% of the time, broadly matching IMGT annotations. The classifier was reported to diagnose cytomegalovirus status with high specificity and sensitivity in both the original and validation cohorts. An association between a missense DCLRE1C variant and V-gene and J-gene trimming of TCR beta chains was found in a later genetic analysis and replicated in an independent cohort. Because the 87-base-pair reads could not distinguish some IMGT-functional V segments, including TRBV6-2 and TRBV6-3, those segments were excluded. Correlated functional status among segregating V segments might reflect linkage disequilibrium, but an unknown experimental factor could not be ruled out. In a later analysis, several top co-occurrence clusters were reported to appear linked to parvovirus B19, influenza, CMV and Epstein-Barr virus. Three of the identified cytomegalovirus-associated TCR beta chains were confirmed in vitro to be specific for cytomegalovirus antigens. A further reported finding was that TCR beta sequences accurately predicted the HLA-A and HLA-B alleles for most subjects in the first cohort. This cohort had only TCR beta chains sequenced, and the lack of alpha or paired-chain data limited which features could be detected. In a later genetic analysis, fewer N-insertions in productive TCRs were reported among donors in an Asian-associated ancestry cluster than the roughly 700-donor mean. Strong co-occurrence of HLA alleles, especially DR and DQ, made assigning TCR associations to individual alleles difficult. A total of fewer than 200 TCR beta chains were listed by the study as associated with cytomegalovirus. Because counts were too low, roughly 17 rarely observed V segments, including chromosome 9 orphons, were left out of the earlier analysis of 500 to 750 of the donors. A cluster of highly shared sequence variants was judged likely to represent a technical artifact of the sequencing pipeline. In a later analysis, HLA-associated TCR beta chains were found to be more clonally expanded and to have lower generation probabilities than equally common non-associated chains. Because HLA typing was missing for some donors at each locus, association tests included only the typed subset.

In the case of this clone: Its target antigen remains unknown. No base qualities exist here, and no much larger clone lies one base off it.

The cohort comprised hundreds of healthy bone marrow donors. At the time of sampling, every cohort member was nominally healthy, though immune exposures that went unrecorded were likely present. The donor was CMV seronegative and was included in the group of a few hundred seronegative cohort members. Every donor gave a peripheral blood sample, and the peripheral blood mononuclear cells from that sample were used for TCR beta sequencing. The Qiagen DNeasy Blood Extraction Kit was used to extract genomic DNA from the blood cell samples. The germline V gene (reference sequence) supplies CDR1 MNHEY and CDR2 SMNVEV. A distance of 8 bases separates the germline ends of V and J, which lose 3 bases and 2 bases respectively. The CDR3, from cysteine to phenylalanine, totals 13 residues. Only CDR3 DNA remains: 39 bases, in frame from the first base. Libraries were prepared through the immunoSEQ multiplex PCR assay. A mixture of 60 forward primers for TCR Vbeta segments and 13 reverse primers for TCR Jbeta segments was used in the multiplex PCR. Amplification of the CDR3 region of rearranged TCR beta genes was performed with a multiplex PCR assay on genomic DNA. Amplified TCR beta libraries were sequenced as 87-base-pair reads on the Illumina HiSeq System. The published analysis was carried out like this. Across the 670 or so repertoires, a later analysis counted some 80 million unique TCR beta chains, 9.5 million to 12 million of which were shared by at least two donors. To remove PCR and sequencing errors, raw reads were error-corrected and collapsed into unique sequences using a nearest-neighbor algorithm that merged closely related sequences. V, D and J gene segments were assigned by aligning CDR3 sequences to IMGT reference sequences. Each retained sequence needed at least a six-nucleotide match to both a V gene segment and a J gene segment. Rearrangements were classified as productive when the CDR3 lacked stop codons and remained in frame with V and J, and all other rearrangements were classified as non-productive. Following IMGT convention, CDR3 was defined as the stretch from the second conserved V-encoded cysteine to the conserved J-encoded phenylalanine. Sequences without an unambiguous match to a single V gene segment were excluded from the earlier analysis of approximately 600 of the donors. In an earlier analysis of 450 to 700 of the donors, V segments were called functional above 56.7% productive rearrangements and were called segregating when the between-donor standard deviation exceeded 5%. A statistical classification framework was developed to diagnose cytomegalovirus status using the catalog of TCR beta chain sequences. V and J gene assignment, in a later analysis, came from comparing TCR nucleotide sequences with IMGT/GENE-DB human TR gene sequences. Using the TCRdist pipeline, a later analysis assigned CDR3 sequences along with most-parsimonious VDJ recombination scenarios. In a later analysis, every TCR beta chain was defined by the combination of its CDR3 amino acid sequence and its V-gene family, and reads without a unique V-gene family were dropped. As a way to deal with suspected cross-contamination and a sequencing artifact, a later analysis dropped 640 or so nucleotide sequences that were highly shared and had low generation probability. A later analysis calculated a clonal expansion index for each public chain from normalized within-repertoire ranks of inferred template counts. A later analysis computed generation probabilities with a VDJ recombination model fitted to out-of-frame rearrangements, and checked the results against IGoR. Hypergeometric tests were used in a later analysis to score TCR-TCR, TCR-HLA and TCR-CMV co-occurrence, with a repertoire-size bias correction applied to the TCR pairs. A later analysis estimated false discovery rates by permuting HLA or CMV assignments 20 times. In a later analysis, co-occurring TCRs were grouped using DBSCAN, with TCRdist sequence similarity added in when clustering inside HLA-allele-positive subsets. Co-occurrence clustering excluded repertoires with fewer than 30,000 or more than 120,000 public chains, plus five with anomalous nucleotide sharing. Sourced from immuneACCESS, this table was stored by TCRdb with only in-frame sequences that have V and J called. A share of the clones is absent; for the studies checked, an unresolved V gene accounts for under half, and the remainder has no known explanation. The DNA gave D and trimming, while V, J and clone size come from that table. Within this sample are roughly 200,000 clones, with 80% to 90% of them counted one time only. The ten largest clones represent approximately 0.31% of the sample.

The TCR comes from a woman aged 25 to 45 in good health and CMV-seronegative. The V and J genes are TRBV27 and TRBJ2-7; too little of a D gene remains to name it. The sequencing sample was made of PBMCs. The CDR3 protein sequence reads: CASSLSVTYEQYF. Read as DNA, the sequence is TGTGCCAGCAGTTTGTCGGTGACCTACGAGCAGTACTTC.